Listed here is a single T cell receptor (beta chain). This record comes from a study of human T cells and chemical hapten exposure. Study background: During the approximately 24-week study period, patients had diphenylcyclopropenone applied to the scalp every week.

The CDR3 spans 13 residues. Trimming took 2 bases from V and 9 from J; bases not matched to a gene: 4. Germline CDR1 reads LNHDA; CDR2 reads SQIVND (reference sequence). Documented time point: patch test 1, 2 weeks after DPC sensitization. Treatment noted: therapeutic diphenylcyclopropenone sensitization with weekly scalp DPC. The study used a library that attached unique molecular identifiers to individual cDNA molecules. TCRdb redid the calling of the RACE reads with MiXCR, one entry per CDR3 protein. The sample has more than 90,000 distinct CDR3 sequences; about 10% are singletons. Sequencing was performed on whole blood, taken in connection with sensitization to the hapten diphenylcyclopropenone (DPC). The clonotype originates from a man aged 40-49 years with alopecia areata. Some clones in this sample may be carry-over from other donors' samples. J is TRBJ2-1 and V is TRBV19; 7 bases map to TRBD1. The CDR3 reads CASSIRGRVEQFF. The CDR3 DNA sequence: TGTGCCAGTAGTATAAGGGGGCGGGTTGAGCAGTTCTTC.